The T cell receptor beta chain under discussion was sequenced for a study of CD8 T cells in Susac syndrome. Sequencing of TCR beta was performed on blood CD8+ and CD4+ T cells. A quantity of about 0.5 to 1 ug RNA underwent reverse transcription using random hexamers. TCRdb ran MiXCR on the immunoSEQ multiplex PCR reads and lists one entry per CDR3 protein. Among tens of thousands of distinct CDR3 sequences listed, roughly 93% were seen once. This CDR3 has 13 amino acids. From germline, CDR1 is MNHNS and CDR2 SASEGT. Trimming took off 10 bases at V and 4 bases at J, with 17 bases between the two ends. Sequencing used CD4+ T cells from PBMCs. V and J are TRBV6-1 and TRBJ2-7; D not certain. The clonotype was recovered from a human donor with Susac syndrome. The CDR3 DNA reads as TGTGCCACCGTCGGATGGTCCCAATACGAGCAGTACTTC. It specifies CATVGWSQYEQYF.